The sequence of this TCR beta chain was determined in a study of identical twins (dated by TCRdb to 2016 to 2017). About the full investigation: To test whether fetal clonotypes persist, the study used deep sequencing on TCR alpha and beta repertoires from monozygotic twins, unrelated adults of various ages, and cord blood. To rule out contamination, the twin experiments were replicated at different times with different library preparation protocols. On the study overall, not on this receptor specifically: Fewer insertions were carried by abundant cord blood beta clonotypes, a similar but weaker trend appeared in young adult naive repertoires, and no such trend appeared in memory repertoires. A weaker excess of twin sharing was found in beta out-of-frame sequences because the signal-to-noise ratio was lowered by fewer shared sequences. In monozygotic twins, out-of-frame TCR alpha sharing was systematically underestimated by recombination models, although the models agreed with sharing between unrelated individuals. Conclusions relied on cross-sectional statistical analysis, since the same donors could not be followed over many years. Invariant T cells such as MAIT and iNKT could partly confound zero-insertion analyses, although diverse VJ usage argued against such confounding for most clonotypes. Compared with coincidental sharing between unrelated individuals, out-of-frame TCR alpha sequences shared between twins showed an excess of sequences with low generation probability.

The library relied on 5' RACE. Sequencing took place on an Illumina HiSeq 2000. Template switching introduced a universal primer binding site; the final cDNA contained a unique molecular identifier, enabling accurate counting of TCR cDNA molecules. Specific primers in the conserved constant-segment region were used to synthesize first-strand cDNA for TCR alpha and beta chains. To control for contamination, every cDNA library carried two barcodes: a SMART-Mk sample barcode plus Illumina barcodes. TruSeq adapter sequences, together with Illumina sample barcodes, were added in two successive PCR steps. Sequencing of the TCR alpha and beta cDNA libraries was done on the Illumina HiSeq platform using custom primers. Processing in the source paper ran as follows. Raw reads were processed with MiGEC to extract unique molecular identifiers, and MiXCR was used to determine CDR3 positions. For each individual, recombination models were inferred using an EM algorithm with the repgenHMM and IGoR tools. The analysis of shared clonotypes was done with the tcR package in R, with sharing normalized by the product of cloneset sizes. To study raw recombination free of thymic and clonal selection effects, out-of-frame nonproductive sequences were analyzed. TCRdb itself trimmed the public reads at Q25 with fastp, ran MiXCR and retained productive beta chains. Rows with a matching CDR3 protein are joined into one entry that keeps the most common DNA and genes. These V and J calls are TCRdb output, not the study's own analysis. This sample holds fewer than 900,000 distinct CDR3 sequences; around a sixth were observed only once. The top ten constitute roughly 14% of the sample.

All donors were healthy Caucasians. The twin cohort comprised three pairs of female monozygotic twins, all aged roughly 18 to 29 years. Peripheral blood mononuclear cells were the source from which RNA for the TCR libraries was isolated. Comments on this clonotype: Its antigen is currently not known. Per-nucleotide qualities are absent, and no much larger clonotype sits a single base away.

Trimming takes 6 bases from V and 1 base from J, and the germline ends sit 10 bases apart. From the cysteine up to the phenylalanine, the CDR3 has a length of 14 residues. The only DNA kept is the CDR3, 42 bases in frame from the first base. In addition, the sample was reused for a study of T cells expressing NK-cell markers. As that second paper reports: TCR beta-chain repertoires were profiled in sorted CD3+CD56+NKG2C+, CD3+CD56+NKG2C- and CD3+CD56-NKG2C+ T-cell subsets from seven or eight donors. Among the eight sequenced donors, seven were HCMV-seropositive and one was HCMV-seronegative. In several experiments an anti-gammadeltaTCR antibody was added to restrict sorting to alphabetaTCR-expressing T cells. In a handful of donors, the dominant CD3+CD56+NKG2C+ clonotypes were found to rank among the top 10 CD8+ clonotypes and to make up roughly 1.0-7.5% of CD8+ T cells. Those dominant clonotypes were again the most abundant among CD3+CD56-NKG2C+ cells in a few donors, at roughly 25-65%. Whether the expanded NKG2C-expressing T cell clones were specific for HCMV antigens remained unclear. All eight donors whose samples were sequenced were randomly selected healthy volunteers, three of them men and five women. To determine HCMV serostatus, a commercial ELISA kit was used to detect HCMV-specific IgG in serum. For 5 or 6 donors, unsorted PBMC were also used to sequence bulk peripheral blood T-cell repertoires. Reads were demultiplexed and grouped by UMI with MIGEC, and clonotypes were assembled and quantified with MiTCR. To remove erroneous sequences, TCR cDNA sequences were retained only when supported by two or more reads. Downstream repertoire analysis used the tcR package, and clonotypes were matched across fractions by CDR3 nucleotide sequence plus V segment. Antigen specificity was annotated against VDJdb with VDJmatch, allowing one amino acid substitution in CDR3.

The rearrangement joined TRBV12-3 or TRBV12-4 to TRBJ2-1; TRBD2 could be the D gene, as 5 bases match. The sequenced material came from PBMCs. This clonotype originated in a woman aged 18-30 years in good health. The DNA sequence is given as TGTGCCAGCAGGGGAGAGTTTTCCTACAATGAGCAGTTCTTC. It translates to CASRGEFSYNEQFF.